Below are 6 T cell receptor beta chains sequenced from a single sample in a study of blood T cell repertoires in COVID-19 (dated by TCRdb to 2020 to 2021). Library preparation employed the immunoSEQ multiplex PCR assay. TCRdb's version of the immuneACCESS table is confined to in-frame rearrangements and falls short of the full clone set. An unresolved V gene accounts for under half of the shortfall where checked; the remainder is of unknown origin. The sample yields about 82,000 clones; roughly four fifths were counted once. The ten most abundant clones make up around 7% of the sample. What was sequenced was peripheral blood. All receptors derive from a man in his fifties or sixties with active or convalescent COVID-19.

V and J are TRBV5-1 and TRBJ1-1, with TRBD1 as a possible D gene (6 bases). Trimming removed 0 bases at V and 10 bases at J, with 16 bases between. CDR1 is SGHRS and CDR2 is YFSETQ in the germline V gene. The CDR3 runs to 14 residues. The CDR3 DNA is TGCGCCAGCAGCTTGGCCGAAGAACGAGGGGGAGCTTTCTTT. Its protein product is CASSLAEERGGAFF.

This chain links TRBV14 with TRBJ1-1; possible D gene TRBD1, 6 bases. Germline V gene lookup returns CDR1 SGHDN and CDR2 FVKESK. This CDR3 has 16 residues. V lost 2 bases and J 3 bases, leaving 16 bases between the germline ends. The DNA for the CDR3 is TGTGCCAGCAGCCAAACCGATTGGGACATCCACACTGAAGCTTTCTTT. Translation: CASSQTDWDIHTEAFF.

The rearrangement links TRBV10-3 to TRBJ2-2, with D possibly matching TRBD2 (5 bases). Germline CDR1 ENHRY, CDR2 SYGVKD. CDR3 length: 16 amino acids. Trimming pared 9 bases from V and 2 bases from J, leaving 19 bases between. The CDR3 nucleotides are TGTGCCATTTCTAGACCGGGATCCTTTAACACCGGGGAGCTGTTTTTT. Its protein product is CAISRPGSFNTGELFF.

This rearrangement joins TRBV7-9 to TRBJ1-6; no clear D. Looked up from germline, CDR1 is SEHNR and CDR2 is FQNEAQ (reference sequence). Trimming pared 4 bases from V and 0 bases from J, leaving 7 bases between. This CDR3 comprises 15 residues. CDR3 loop: CASSSQSSYNSPLHF. The CDR3 DNA reads as TGTGCCAGCAGCTCACAGAGCTCCTATAATTCACCCCTCCACTTT.

This sequence joins TRBV24-1 and TRBJ2-3, with 12 bases matching TRBD2. The CDR3 has 16 residues. Trimming took 4 bases from V and 5 from J; bases not matched to a gene: 6. Germline V gene lookup returns CDR1 KGHDR and CDR2 SFDVKD. The CDR3 DNA sequence: TGTGCCACCAGTGACTCTAGCGGGGGGGCCGTAGATACGCAGTATTTT. As protein: CATSDSSGGAVDTQYF.

The V gene is TRBV2, the J gene TRBJ2-5; 12 bases map to TRBD2. CDR3 length equals 18 residues. The V gene end was trimmed by 6 bases and the J gene end by 1 base; junction bases not matched to a gene: 12. The germline CDR1 and CDR2 sequences are SNHLY and FYNNEI. CDR3 sequence reads: CASRPTSGGPLGQETQYF. The CDR3 DNA follows: TGTGCCAGCAGACCCACTAGCGGGGGGCCGTTGGGCCAAGAGACCCAGTACTTC.